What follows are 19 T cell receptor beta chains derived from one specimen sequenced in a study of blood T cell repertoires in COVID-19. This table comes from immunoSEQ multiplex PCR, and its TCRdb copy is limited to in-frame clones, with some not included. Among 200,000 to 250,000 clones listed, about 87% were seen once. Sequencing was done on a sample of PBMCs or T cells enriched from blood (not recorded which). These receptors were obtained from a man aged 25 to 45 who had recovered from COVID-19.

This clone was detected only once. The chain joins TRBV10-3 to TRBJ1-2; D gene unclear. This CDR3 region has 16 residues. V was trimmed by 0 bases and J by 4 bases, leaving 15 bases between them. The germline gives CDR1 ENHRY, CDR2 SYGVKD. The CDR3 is CAISESPDKLVYGYTF. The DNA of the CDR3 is TGTGCCATCAGTGAGTCACCAGACAAGTTGGTCTATGGCTACACCTTC.

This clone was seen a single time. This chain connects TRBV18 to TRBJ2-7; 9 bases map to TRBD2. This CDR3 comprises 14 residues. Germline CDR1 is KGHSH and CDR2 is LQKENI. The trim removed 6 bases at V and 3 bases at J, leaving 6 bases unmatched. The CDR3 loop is CASSVAGVHYEQYF. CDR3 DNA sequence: TGTGCCAGCTCGGTAGCGGGAGTGCACTACGAGCAGTACTTC.

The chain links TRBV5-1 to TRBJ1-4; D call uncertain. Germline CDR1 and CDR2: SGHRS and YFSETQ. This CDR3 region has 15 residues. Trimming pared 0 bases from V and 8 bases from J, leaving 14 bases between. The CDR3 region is CASSLGGPSGEKLFF. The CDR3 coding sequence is TGCGCCAGCAGCTTGGGAGGGCCGAGTGGGGAAAAACTGTTTTTT.

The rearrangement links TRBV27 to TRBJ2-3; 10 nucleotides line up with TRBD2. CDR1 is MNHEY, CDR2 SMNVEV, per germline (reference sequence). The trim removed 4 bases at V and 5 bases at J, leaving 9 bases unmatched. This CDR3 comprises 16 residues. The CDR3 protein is CASSSQTSGQKDTQYF. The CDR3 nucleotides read TGTGCCAGCAGTTCGCAGACTAGCGGGCAAAAAGATACGCAGTATTTT.

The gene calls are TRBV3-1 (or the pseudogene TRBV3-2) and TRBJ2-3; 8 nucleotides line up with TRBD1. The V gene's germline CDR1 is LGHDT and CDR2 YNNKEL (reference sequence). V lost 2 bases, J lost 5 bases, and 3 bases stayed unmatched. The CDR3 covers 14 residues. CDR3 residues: CASSQQGAQDTQYF. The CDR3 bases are TGTGCCAGCAGCCAACAGGGGGCGCAAGATACGCAGTATTTT.

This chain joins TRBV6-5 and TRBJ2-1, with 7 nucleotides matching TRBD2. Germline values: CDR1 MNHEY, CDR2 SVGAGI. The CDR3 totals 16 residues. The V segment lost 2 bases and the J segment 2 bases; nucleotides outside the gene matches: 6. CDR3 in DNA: TGTGCCAGCAGTTACCACCGGGACTACACCTACAATGAGCAGTTCTTC. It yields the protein CASSYHRDYTYNEQFF.

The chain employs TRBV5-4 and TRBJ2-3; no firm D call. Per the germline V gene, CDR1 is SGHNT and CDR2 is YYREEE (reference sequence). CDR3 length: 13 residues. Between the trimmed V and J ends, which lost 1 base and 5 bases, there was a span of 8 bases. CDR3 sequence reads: CASSLPAQDTQYF. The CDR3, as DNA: TGTGCCAGCAGCTTGCCTGCACAAGATACGCAGTATTTT.

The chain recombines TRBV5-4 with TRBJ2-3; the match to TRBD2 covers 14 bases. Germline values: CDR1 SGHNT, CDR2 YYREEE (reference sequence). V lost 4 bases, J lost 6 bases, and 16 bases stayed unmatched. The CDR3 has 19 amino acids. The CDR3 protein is CASSVSGTSGGGIGDTQYF. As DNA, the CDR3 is TGTGCCAGCAGCGTATCCGGGACTAGCGGGGGTGGGATCGGGGATACGCAGTATTTT.

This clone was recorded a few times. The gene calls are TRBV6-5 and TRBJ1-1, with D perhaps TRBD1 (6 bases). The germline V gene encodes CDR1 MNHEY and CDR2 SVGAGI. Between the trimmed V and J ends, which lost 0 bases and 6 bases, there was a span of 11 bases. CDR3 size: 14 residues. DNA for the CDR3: TGTGCCAGCAGTTACTCAGGGGGGGCGCCTGAAGCTTTCTTT. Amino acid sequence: CASSYSGGAPEAFF.

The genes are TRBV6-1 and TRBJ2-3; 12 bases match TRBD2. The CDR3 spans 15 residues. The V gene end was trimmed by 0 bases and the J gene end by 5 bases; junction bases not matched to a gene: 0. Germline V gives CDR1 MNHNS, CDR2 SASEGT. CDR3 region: CASSEAGLAGDTQYF. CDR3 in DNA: TGTGCCAGCAGTGAAGCGGGACTAGCGGGAGATACGCAGTATTTT.

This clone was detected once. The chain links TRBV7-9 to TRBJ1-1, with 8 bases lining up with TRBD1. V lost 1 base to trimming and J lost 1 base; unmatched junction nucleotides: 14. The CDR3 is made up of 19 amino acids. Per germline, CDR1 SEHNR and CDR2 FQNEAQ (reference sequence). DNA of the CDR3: TGTGCCAGCAGCTTAGGCTCATTAAGCAGACAGGGGACGAACACTGAAGCTTTCTTT. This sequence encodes CASSLGSLSRQGTNTEAFF. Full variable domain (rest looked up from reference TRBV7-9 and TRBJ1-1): DTGVSQNPRHKITKRGQNVTFRCDPISEHNRLYWYRQTLGQGPEFLTYFQNEAQLEKSRLLSDRFSAERPKGSFSTLEIQRTEQGDSAMYLCASSLGSLSRQGTNTEAFFGQGTRLTVV.

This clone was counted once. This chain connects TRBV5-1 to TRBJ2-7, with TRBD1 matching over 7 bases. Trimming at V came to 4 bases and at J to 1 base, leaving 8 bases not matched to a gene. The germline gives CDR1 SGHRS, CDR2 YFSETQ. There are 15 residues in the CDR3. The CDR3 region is CASSTSGTASYEQYF. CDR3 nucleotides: TGCGCCAGCAGCACCTCCGGGACAGCGTCCTACGAGCAGTACTTC. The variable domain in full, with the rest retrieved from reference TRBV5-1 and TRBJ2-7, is KAGVTQTPRYLIKTRGQQVTLSCSPISGHRSVSWYQQTPGQGLQFLFEYFSETQRNKGNFPGRFSGRQFSNSRSEMNVSTLELGDSALYLCASSTSGTASYEQYFGPGTRLTVT.

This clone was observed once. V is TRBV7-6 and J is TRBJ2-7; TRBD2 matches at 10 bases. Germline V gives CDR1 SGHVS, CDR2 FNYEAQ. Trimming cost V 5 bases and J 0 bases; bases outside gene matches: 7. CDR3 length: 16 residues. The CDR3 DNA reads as TGTGCCAGCAGCCCACGAGGACTAGCGGACTCCTACGAGCAGTACTTC. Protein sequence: CASSPRGLADSYEQYF.

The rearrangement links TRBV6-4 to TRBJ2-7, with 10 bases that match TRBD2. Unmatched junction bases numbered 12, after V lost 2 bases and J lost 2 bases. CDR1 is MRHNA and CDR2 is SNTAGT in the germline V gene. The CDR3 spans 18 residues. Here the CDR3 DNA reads TGTGCCAGCAGTGACCTAGGGGGCGAAGCGGGAGGGACCTACGAGCAGTACTTC. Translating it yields CASSDLGGEAGGTYEQYF.

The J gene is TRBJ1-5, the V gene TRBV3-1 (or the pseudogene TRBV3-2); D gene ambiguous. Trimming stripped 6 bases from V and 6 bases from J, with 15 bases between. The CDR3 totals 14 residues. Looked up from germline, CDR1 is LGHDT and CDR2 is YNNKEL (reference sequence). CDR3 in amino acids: CASSRRSDAQPQHF. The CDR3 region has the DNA TGTGCCAGCAGTCGGAGGTCGGATGCTCAGCCCCAGCATTTT.

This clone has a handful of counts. The CDR3 DNA reads as TGTGCCAGCAGCTTTCCAGGGCAGAACACTGAAGCTTTCTTT. It translates to CASSFPGQNTEAFF. The chain combines TRBV7-2 with TRBJ1-1, with D possibly TRBD1 on 5 matching bases. Per the germline V gene, CDR1 is SGHTA and CDR2 is FQGNSA. Trimming pared 3 bases from V and 1 base from J, leaving 9 bases between. The CDR3 extends over 14 amino acids. Using reference TRBV7-2 and TRBJ1-1 for the parts outside the CDR3, the full variable domain is GAGVSQSPSNKVTEKGKDVELRCDPISGHTALYWYRQSLGQGLEFLIYFQGNSAPDKSGLPSDRFSAERTGGSVSTLTIQRTQQEDSAVYLCASSFPGQNTEAFFGQGTRLTVV.

The CDR3 nucleotides read TGTGCCAGCAGCAGAATGGACAGGGACACCGGGGAGCTGTTTTTT. Translated, it gives CASSRMDRDTGELFF. The chain employs TRBV7-9 and TRBJ2-2, with 8 bases matching TRBD1. Trimming cost V 5 bases and J 3 bases; bases outside gene matches: 5. The CDR3 has 15 residues. CDR1 is SEHNR, CDR2 FQNEAQ, per germline (reference sequence). Based on the CDR3 plus reference TRBV7-9 and TRBJ2-2, the full variable domain is DTGVSQNPRHKITKRGQNVTFRCDPISEHNRLYWYRQTLGQGPEFLTYFQNEAQLEKSRLLSDRFSAERPKGSFSTLEIQRTEQGDSAMYLCASSRMDRDTGELFFGEGSRLTVL.

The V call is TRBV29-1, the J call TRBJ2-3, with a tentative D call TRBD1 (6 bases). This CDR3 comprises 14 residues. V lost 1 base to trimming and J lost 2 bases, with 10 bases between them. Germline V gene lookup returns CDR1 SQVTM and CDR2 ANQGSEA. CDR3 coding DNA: TGCAGCGTTGAAGGGGGGCTCCCCACAGATACGCAGTATTTT. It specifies CSVEGGLPTDTQYF.

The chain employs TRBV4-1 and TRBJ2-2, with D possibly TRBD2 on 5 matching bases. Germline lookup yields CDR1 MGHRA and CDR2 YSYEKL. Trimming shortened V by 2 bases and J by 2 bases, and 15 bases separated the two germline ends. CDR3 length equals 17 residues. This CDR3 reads CASSQFHGGGNTGELFF. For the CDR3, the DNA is TGCGCCAGCAGCCAATTCCACGGTGGAGGAAACACCGGGGAGCTGTTTTTT.